The 7 T cell receptor beta chains presented below share a single source sample, sequenced in a study of TIL therapy for anti-PD-1-resistant metastatic lung cancer. As for time point: pre-treatment sample, taken before nivolumab and TIL therapy. Most excised metastases sampled were pleural nodules or supraclavicular lymph nodes. The libraries were made with immunoSEQ v3. Sequenced by immunoSEQ multiplex PCR; TCRdb stores in-frame clones only, minus some. The sample shows 7,600 or so clones, about 63% of them seen only once. The specimen was tumor tissue, collected at baseline. The receptor set was obtained from a person aged 25 to 85 with non-small cell lung cancer.

The CDR3 protein is CASSQALNTEAFF. The CDR3 coding sequence is TGTGCCAGCAGCCAAGCCTTGAACACTGAAGCTTTCTTT. The chain employs TRBV14 and TRBJ1-1, with D unclear. CDR3 size: 13 residues. Looked up from germline, CDR1 is SGHDN and CDR2 is FVKESK. Trimming shortened V by 1 base and J by 0 bases, and 3 bases separated the two germline ends.

The chain employs TRBV19 and TRBJ2-7; D may be TRBD2 (6 bases). CDR3 length: 12 amino acids. Trimming took off 8 bases at V and 2 bases at J, with 10 bases between the two ends. Germline CDR1 and CDR2: LNHDA and SQIVND (reference sequence). The CDR3: CASRGGTYEQYF. The CDR3, as DNA: TGTGCCAGTCGGGGAGGCACCTACGAGCAGTACTTC.

The chain uses TRBV5-5 and TRBJ1-1; 11 nucleotides line up with TRBD1. V shed 3 bases, J shed 7 bases, and the junction held 14 bases outside the gene matches. The V gene's germline CDR1 is SGHKS and CDR2 YYEKEE (reference sequence). The CDR3 totals 17 residues. Here the CDR3 reads CASSSKPGQGVRNEAFF. Written as DNA, the CDR3 is TGTGCCAGCAGCTCAAAACCGGGACAGGGGGTTAGGAATGAAGCTTTCTTT.

In this sample, this clone turned up a few times. The genes are TRBV28 and TRBJ1-1; D is unclear. This CDR3 has 14 amino acids. The V end was cut by 2 bases, the J end by 5 bases, with 12 bases between. Germline loops: CDR1 MDHEN, CDR2 SYDVKM. The CDR3 loop is CASSLPRTRTEAFF. DNA for the CDR3: TGTGCCAGCAGTTTACCCCGGACCCGGACTGAAGCTTTCTTT.

The rearrangement uses TRBV11-2 and TRBJ2-7, with D perhaps given as TRBD1 or TRBD2 (5 bases each). This CDR3 has 13 residues. Trimming cost V 8 bases and J 7 bases, with 18 bases left between them. Germline assignment: CDR1 SGHAT and CDR2 FQNNGV. The CDR3 bases are TGTGCCAGCGGCCGGGACCCCTCGGGGGAGCAGTACTTC. It yields the protein CASGRDPSGEQYF.

The chain recombines TRBV7-2 with TRBJ1-4, with TRBD1 matching over 8 bases. The germline CDR1 and CDR2 sequences are SGHTA and FQGNSA. This CDR3 has 17 residues. V trimming: 1 base; J trimming: 1 base; junction bases outside the gene matches: 5. Here the CDR3 reads CASSLGGRGQTNEKLFF. CDR3 nucleotides: TGTGCCAGCAGCTTAGGTGGCAGGGGGCAAACTAATGAAAAACTGTTTTTT.

The chain has TRBV12-3 or TRBV12-4 and TRBJ2-1; possibly TRBD2 for D (5 bases). The CDR3 has 13 amino acids. Trimming left V 5 bases short and J 2 bases short, with 7 bases between. CDR3 residues: CASSKAAYNEQFF. CDR3 coding DNA: TGTGCCAGCAGTAAAGCGGCCTACAATGAGCAGTTCTTC.